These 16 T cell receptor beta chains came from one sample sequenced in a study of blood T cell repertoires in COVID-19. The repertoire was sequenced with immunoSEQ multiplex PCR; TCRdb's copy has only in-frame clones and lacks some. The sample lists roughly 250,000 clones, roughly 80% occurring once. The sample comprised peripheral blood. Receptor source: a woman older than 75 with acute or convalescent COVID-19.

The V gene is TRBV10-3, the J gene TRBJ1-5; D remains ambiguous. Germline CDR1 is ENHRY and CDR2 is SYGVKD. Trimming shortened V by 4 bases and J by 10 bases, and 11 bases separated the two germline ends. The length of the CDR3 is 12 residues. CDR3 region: CAISGGSEPQHF. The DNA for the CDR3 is TGTGCCATCAGTGGAGGTTCAGAACCCCAGCATTTT.

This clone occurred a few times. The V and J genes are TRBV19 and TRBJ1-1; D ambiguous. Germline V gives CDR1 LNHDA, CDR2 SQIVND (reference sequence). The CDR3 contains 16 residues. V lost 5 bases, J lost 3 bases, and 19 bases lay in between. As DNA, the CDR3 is TGTGCCAGTAGTCCGTGGGCCTTCGAGAGGGACACTGAAGCTTTCTTT. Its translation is CASSPWAFERDTEAFF.

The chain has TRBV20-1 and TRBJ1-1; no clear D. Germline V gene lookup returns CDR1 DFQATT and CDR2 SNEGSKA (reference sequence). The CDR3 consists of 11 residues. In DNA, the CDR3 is TGCAGGATGGGAGATAACACTGAAGCTTTCTTT. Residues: CRMGDNTEAFF.

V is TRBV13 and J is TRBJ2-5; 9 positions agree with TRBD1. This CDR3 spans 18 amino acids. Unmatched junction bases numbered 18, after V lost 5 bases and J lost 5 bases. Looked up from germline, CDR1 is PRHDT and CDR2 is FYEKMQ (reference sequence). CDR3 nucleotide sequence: TGTGCCAGCAGCAGATACCCAGAGACCACAGGGGGCTGGGAGACCCAGTACTTC. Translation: CASSRYPETTGGWETQYF.

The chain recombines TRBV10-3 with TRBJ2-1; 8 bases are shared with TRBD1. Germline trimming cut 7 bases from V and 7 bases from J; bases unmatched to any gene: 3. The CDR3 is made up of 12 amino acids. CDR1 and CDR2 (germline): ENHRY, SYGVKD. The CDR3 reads CAIKGQENEQFF. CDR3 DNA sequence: TGTGCCATCAAGGGACAGGAAAATGAGCAGTTCTTC.

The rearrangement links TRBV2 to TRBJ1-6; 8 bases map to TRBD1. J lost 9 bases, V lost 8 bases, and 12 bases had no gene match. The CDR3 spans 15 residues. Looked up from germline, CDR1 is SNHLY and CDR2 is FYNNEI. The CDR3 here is CASESVGTGGSPLHF. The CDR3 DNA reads TGTGCCAGCGAATCCGTAGGGACAGGTGGTTCACCCCTCCACTTT.

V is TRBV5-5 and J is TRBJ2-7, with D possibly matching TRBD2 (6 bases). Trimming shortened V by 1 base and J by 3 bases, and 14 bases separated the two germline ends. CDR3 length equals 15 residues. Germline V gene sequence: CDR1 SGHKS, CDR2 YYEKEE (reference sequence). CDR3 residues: CASSLMEGPRYEQYF. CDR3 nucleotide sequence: TGTGCCAGCAGCTTGATGGAGGGCCCCCGCTACGAGCAGTACTTC.

The CDR3 reads CASSSRGTSPSYEQYF. The DNA for the CDR3 is TGTGCCAGCAGCTCTAGAGGGACTTCTCCCTCCTACGAGCAGTACTTC. This chain connects TRBV7-6 to TRBJ2-7, with D maybe TRBD2 (6 bases). Between the trimmed V and J ends, which lost 4 bases and 0 bases, there was a span of 16 bases. The CDR3 runs to 16 residues. Per the germline V gene, CDR1 is SGHVS and CDR2 is FNYEAQ.

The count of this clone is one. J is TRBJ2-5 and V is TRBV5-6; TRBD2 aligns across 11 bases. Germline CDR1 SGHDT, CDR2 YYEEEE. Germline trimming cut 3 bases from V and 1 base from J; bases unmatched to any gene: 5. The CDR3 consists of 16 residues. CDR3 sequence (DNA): TGTGCCAGCAGCTCGGGACTAGCGGAAACCCAAGAGACCCAGTACTTC. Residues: CASSSGLAETQETQYF.

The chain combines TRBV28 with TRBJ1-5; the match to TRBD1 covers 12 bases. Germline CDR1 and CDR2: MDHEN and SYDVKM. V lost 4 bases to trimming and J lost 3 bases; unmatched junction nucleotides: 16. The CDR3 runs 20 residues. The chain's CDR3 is CASSSAHRDRGLWVNQPQHF. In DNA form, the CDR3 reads TGTGCCAGCAGTTCAGCCCACAGGGACAGGGGGCTCTGGGTCAATCAGCCCCAGCATTTT.

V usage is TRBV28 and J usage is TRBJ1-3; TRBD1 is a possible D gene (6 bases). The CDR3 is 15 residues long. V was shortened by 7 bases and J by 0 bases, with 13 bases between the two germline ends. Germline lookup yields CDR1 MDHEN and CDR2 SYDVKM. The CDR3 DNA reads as TGTGCCAGCACGGACAGCCGCTACTCTGGAAACACCATATATTTT. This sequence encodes CASTDSRYSGNTIYF.

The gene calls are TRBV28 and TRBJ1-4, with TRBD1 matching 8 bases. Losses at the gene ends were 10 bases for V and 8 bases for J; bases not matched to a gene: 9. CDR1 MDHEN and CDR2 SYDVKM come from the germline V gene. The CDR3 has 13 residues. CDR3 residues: CAIQGALREKLFF. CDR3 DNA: TGTGCCATCCAGGGGGCCCTTAGGGAAAAACTGTTTTTT.

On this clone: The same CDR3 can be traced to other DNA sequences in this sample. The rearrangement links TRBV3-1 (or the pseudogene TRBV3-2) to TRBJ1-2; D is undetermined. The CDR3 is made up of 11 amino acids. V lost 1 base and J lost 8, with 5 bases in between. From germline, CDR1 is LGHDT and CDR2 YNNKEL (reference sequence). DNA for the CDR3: TGTGCCAGCAGCCAAGGCGGGGGCTACACCTTC. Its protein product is CASSQGGGYTF.

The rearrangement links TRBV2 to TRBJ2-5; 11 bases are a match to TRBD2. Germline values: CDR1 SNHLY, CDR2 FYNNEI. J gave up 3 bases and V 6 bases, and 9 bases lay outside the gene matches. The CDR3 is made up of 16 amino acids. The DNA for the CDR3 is TGTGCCAGCAGAGTGGGGCTAGCGGGGGGAAAAGAGACCCAGTACTTC. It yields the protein CASRVGLAGGKETQYF.

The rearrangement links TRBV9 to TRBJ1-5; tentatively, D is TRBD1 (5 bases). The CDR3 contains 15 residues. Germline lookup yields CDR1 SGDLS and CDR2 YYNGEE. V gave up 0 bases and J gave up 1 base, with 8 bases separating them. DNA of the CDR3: TGTGCCAGCAGCGTAGATGGACAAAGCAATCAGCCCCAGCATTTT. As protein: CASSVDGQSNQPQHF.

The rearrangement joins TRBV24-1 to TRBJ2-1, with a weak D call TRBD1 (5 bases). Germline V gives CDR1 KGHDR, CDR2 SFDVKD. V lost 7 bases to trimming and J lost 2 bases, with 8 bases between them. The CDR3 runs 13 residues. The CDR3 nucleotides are TGTGCCACCAGCGCCAGGGCCTACAATGAGCAGTTCTTC. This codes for CATSARAYNEQFF.